This T cell receptor beta chain was retrieved from a study of blood T cell repertoires in COVID-19 (dated by TCRdb to 2020 to 2021). The study in broad terms: Collaborator samples came from the United States, Italy and Spain and covered acute and convalescent phases of COVID-19. Where available, HLA class I and class II types were taken from metadata supplied by the sample provider and were not determined by assay-based typing. A freely available public database, intended as a resource for researchers studying the immune response to SARS-CoV-2, is where the repertoires were released. A de-identified subject ID, COVID-19 status, age in years and sex were almost always included in the sample metadata. The dataset comprised deeply sampled blood TCRbeta repertoires from subjects exposed to, actively infected with, or recovered from COVID-19. The material from the prospective study consisted of cDNA or gDNA derived from T cells, B-cell-depleted T cells, or PBMCs. The samples were drawn from the first 160 participants of the ongoing ImmuneRACE study and from 1,254 subjects provided by 6 global collaborators.

The CDR3, cysteine through phenylalanine, is 16 amino acids long. The read is trimmed to its CDR3 DNA, 48 bases read in frame from base 1. Via the germline V gene, CDR1 is SGHRS and CDR2 YFSETQ. Trimming removed 0 bases from V and 0 bases from J; the gene matches leave 5 bases unexplained. At one collaborating source in Seattle, patients were enrolled during active infection and were followed longitudinally through the course of disease. Whole blood was collected in K2EDTA tubes by collaborating institutions according to the institutions' own protocols. Collaborator samples were shipped for TCRbeta analysis as frozen whole blood, isolated PBMCs, or DNA extracted from either sample type. Study-level results and caveats: Clinical and demographic metadata were provided uncurated, with the amount varying by source and participant.

The count of this clone is one. No antigen is known for it. The sample holds no much larger clone one base away, and base qualities are not on file. The immunoSEQ Assay, a bias-controlled multiplex PCR, was used to amplify TCRbeta CDR3 regions from genomic DNA. Per the authors' processing: The number of nucleated cells in each sample was estimated by amplification of reference gene primers within the assay. Sequence reads were collapsed and filtered to measure the absolute abundance of every unique TCRbeta CDR3 rearrangement. For each sample, productive Simpson clonality was calculated as the square root of Simpson's diversity index over productive rearrangements. Entries here come from immuneACCESS through TCRdb and include only in-frame sequences with V and J called. Some clones fail to appear in such tables; in the studies checked, an unresolved V gene covers under half of the shortfall, and the cause of the remainder is unknown. D and trimming come from the DNA, and the V and J calls and clone size come from that table. The sample includes roughly 180,000 clones, with around 84% observed a single time. The ten largest clones add up to roughly 5% of the sample.

This sequence was found in a woman aged 50 to 60 with COVID-19, enrolled during active disease. The sample taken for sequencing was peripheral blood. The rearranged segments are TRBV5-1 and TRBJ1-1; the central 7 bases match TRBD1. CDR3 protein: CASSLDRGVMNTEAFF. The DNA sequence is given as TGCGCCAGCAGCTTGGACAGGGGAGTCATGAACACTGAAGCTTTCTTT.